This TCR beta chain was found in a study of T cells in Graves' hyperthyroidism and ophthalmopathy. V was shortened by 4 bases and J by 4 bases, with 11 bases between the two germline ends. Germline assignment: CDR1 SGHRS and CDR2 YFSETQ. The CDR3 sequence is 13 residues long. Hyperthyroidism in the patients, aged 18 to 65, was newly diagnosed and under 2 months in duration. Patients were excluded for uncontrolled infection, other autoimmune disease, pregnancy or lactation. Amplified regions were TCR beta CDR3 sequences from RNA transcripts. Carried out on the TCR CDR3, a first-round RT-PCR used the HTBI primer set. TCRdb called the multiplex PCR reads again in MiXCR, with one record for every CDR3 protein. The repertoire has 550,000 to 850,000 distinct CDR3 sequences, around 20% of them found once; the top ten carry over 15%. The table lists this clonotype with a few counts.

This TCR came from a woman aged 45-65 years with Graves' hyperthyroidism that later progressed to Graves' ophthalmopathy. The sequencing input was blood. The chain combines TRBV5-1 with TRBJ1-2; unclear D gene. The CDR3 coding sequence is TGCGCCAGCAGCGAAACAGACACCTATGGCTACACCTTC. This gives the protein CASSETDTYGYTF.